Described below is a single T cell receptor beta chain sequence and its context. The data originate from a study of blood T cell repertoires in COVID-19. This CDR3 is 14 amino acids long. Germline lookup yields CDR1 KGHSH and CDR2 LQKENI. J lost 2 bases, V lost 6 bases, and 7 bases had no gene match. While infection was still active, Seattle patients were enrolled and then followed longitudinally. Assay used: immunoSEQ multiplex PCR; TCRdb lists only in-frame clones, some missing. In the table there are fewer than 250,000 clones, around 84% of which are singletons. Material for sequencing was peripheral blood. This chain links TRBV18 with TRBJ2-7; 7 positions agree with TRBD1. The receptor comes from a woman older than 75 with COVID-19, enrolled during active disease. The CDR3 coding sequence is TGTGCCAGCTCGGGACAGACCTCCCCCTACGAGCAGTACGTC. The encoded protein is CASSGQTSPYEQYV.